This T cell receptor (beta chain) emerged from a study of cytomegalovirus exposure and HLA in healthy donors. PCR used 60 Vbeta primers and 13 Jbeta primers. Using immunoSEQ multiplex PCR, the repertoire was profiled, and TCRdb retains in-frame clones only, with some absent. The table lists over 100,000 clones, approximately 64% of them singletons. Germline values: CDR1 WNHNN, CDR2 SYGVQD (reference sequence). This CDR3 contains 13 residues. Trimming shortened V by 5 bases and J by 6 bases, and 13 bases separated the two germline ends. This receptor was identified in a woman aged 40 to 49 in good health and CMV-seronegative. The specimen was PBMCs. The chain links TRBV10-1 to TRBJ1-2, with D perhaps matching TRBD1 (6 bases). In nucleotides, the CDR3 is TGCGCCAGCAGTCGGGATCCAGGGGATGGCTACACCTTC. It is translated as CASSRDPGDGYTF.